These 15 T cell receptor beta chains were all obtained from the same sample, sequenced in a study of human T cells and chemical hapten exposure. TCRdb passed the RACE reads through MiXCR, listing each CDR3 protein once. The sample carries 65,000 to 95,000 distinct CDR3 sequences, roughly 12% recorded once. Time point denoted: patch test 1, 2 weeks after DPC sensitization. Regarding treatment: therapeutic diphenylcyclopropenone sensitization with weekly scalp DPC. The sequencing here drew on whole blood, taken in connection with sensitization to the hapten diphenylcyclopropenone (DPC). The receptors derive from a woman aged 60-75 years with alopecia areata. Some clones in this sample may be carry-over from other donors' samples.

In this sample, this clonotype turned up many times. The CDR3 spells CSAGDRGKGEQYF. The CDR3 nucleotides read TGCAGTGCTGGGGACAGGGGGAAAGGGGAGCAGTACTTC. The J gene is TRBJ2-7, the V gene TRBV20-1; 11 bases align to TRBD1. Losses at the gene ends were 5 bases for V and 7 bases for J; bases not matched to a gene: 7. Germline V gene lookup returns CDR1 DFQATT and CDR2 SNEGSKA (reference sequence). CDR3 length: 13 amino acids.

The rearrangement uses TRBV20-1 and TRBJ1-6; the D gene is possibly TRBD1 (5 bases). The CDR3 consists of 15 residues. The V end was cut by 6 bases, the J end by 1 base, with 13 bases between. The germline V gene encodes CDR1 DFQATT and CDR2 SNEGSKA (reference sequence). CDR3 bases: TGCAGTGCAAATCCCCGGGGGTCCTATAATTCACCCCTCCACTTT. It codes for CSANPRGSYNSPLHF.

V and J are TRBV29-1 and TRBJ2-6; D uncertain. V lost 6 bases to trimming and J lost 1 base, with 7 bases between them. This CDR3 region has 13 residues. Germline V CDR1 and CDR2: SQVTM, ANQGSEA. CDR3 nucleotide sequence: TGCAGCGTGTCGCCTTCTGGGGCCAACGTCCTGACTTTC. It yields the protein CSVSPSGANVLTF.

The chain uses TRBV12-3 or TRBV12-4 and TRBJ2-1, with D perhaps being TRBD1 or TRBD2 (5 bases each). The germline V and J ends were trimmed by 3 bases and 14 bases, with 14 bases remaining between them. The CDR3 runs to 12 residues. The CDR3 loop reads CASSFGGSRKFF. The CDR3 coding sequence is TGTGCCAGCAGTTTTGGGGGTTCGCGGAAGTTCTTC.

Many counts were recorded for this clonotype. This rearrangement joins TRBV2 to TRBJ2-2; maybe TRBD1 (5 bases). V lost 6 bases, J lost 2 bases, and 10 bases lay in between. The CDR3 is 14 residues long. Germline CDR1 is SNHLY and CDR2 is FYNNEI. CDR3 loop: CASRPQGNTGELFF. CDR3 nucleotide sequence: TGTGCCAGCAGACCTCAGGGAAACACCGGGGAGCTGTTTTTT. Supplemented by reference TRBV2 and TRBJ2-2, the full variable domain reads EPEVTQTPSHQVTQMGQEVILRCVPISNHLYFYWYRQILGQKVEFLVSFYNNEISEKSEIFDDQFSVERPDGSNFTLKIRSTKLEDSAMYFCASRPQGNTGELFFGEGSRLTVL.

This clonotype was seen only a few times. The chain combines TRBV20-1 with TRBJ2-3; the match to TRBD2 covers 14 bases. From germline, CDR1 is DFQATT and CDR2 SNEGSKA (reference sequence). Trimming cost V 6 bases and J 2 bases; bases outside gene matches: 16. The CDR3 runs 19 residues. CDR3 sequence: CSAPDLGLAGGPNTDTQYF. CDR3 DNA sequence: TGCAGTGCCCCTGACCTCGGACTAGCGGGGGGCCCTAACACAGATACGCAGTATTTT.

This clonotype was counted at least ten times. The genes are TRBV20-1 and TRBJ2-7; 13 positions match TRBD2. The J segment lost 3 bases and the V segment lost 4 bases, leaving 3 bases of the junction unmatched. CDR3 length: 14 residues. Per germline, CDR1 DFQATT and CDR2 SNEGSKA (reference sequence). CDR3 sequence (DNA): TGCAGTGCTATACTAGCGGGGGGGCACTACGAGCAGTACTTC. It specifies CSAILAGGHYEQYF.

CDR3 sequence: CASSLAFTASGQPQHF. In DNA, the CDR3 is TGTGCCAGCAGCTTAGCGTTTACGGCGTCGGGTCAGCCCCAGCATTTT. The V call is TRBV7-8, the J call TRBJ1-5, with D hard to call. CDR3 length: 16 amino acids. In germline, CDR1 is SGHVS, CDR2 FQNEAQ. V was shortened by 0 bases and J by 6 bases, with 15 bases between the two germline ends.

The sample holds a few counts of this clonotype. The chain combines TRBV3-1 with TRBJ1-2; D perhaps matches TRBD1 (6 bases). The V gene lost 4 bases and the J gene lost 7 bases, with 13 bases spanning the gap. Germline V gene lookup returns CDR1 LGHDT and CDR2 YNNKEL (reference sequence). The CDR3 loop spans 13 amino acids. In DNA, the CDR3 is TGTGCCAGCAGCCTTTTGGGGGCCTCTGGCTACACCTTC. It specifies CASSLLGASGYTF.

This clonotype has more than one count but fewer than ten. The J gene is TRBJ2-7, the V gene TRBV19; TRBD1 is a possible D gene (6 bases). Germline assignment: CDR1 LNHDA and CDR2 SQIVND (reference sequence). The V end lost 2 bases, the J end lost 3 bases, and 11 bases lay between the germline ends. This CDR3 comprises 14 residues. The CDR3 sequence: CASSIRDTNYEQYF. CDR3 nucleotide sequence: TGTGCCAGTAGTATAAGGGACACCAACTACGAGCAGTACTTC. Together with reference TRBV19 and TRBJ2-7, the CDR3 gives the full variable domain: DGGITQSPKYLFRKEGQNVTLSCEQNLNHDAMYWYRQDPGQGLRLIYYSQIVNDFQKGDIAEGYSVSREKKESFPLTVTSAQKNPTAFYLCASSIRDTNYEQYFGPGTRLTVT.

This clonotype has at least ten counts. The chain carries TRBV9 and TRBJ1-1; D unresolved. Germline V gives CDR1 SGDLS, CDR2 YYNGEE. Trimming took 4 bases from V and 3 from J, leaving 10 bases between them. CDR3 length: 13 amino acids. CDR3 sequence: CASSFRTDTEAFF. The CDR3 DNA reads as TGTGCCAGCAGCTTCAGGACGGACACTGAAGCTTTCTTT.

A few counts support this clonotype. The chain carries TRBV7-9 and TRBJ1-2; D is unclear. V lost 0 bases and J lost 0, with 8 bases in between. The CDR3 is made up of 15 amino acids. The V gene's germline CDR1 is SEHNR and CDR2 FQNEAQ (reference sequence). The CDR3 sequence: CASSLAAESNYGYTF. The CDR3 DNA sequence: TGTGCCAGCAGCTTAGCGGCAGAATCTAACTATGGCTACACCTTC.

This sequence joins TRBV29-1 and TRBJ1-5; 9 bases match TRBD1. Germline assignment: CDR1 SQVTM and CDR2 ANQGSEA. V lost 6 bases to trimming and J lost 6 bases; unmatched junction nucleotides: 3. This CDR3 region has 12 residues. The CDR3 DNA reads TGCAGCGTCGGGACAGGGAGTCAGCCCCAGCATTTT. This codes for CSVGTGSQPQHF.

This chain joins TRBV9 and TRBJ1-3; D is unresolved. Trimming took 0 bases from V and 5 from J, leaving 12 bases between them. Germline CDR1 reads SGDLS; CDR2 reads YYNGEE. CDR3 size: 15 residues. CDR3 protein: CASSVEATGRNTIYF. Here the CDR3 DNA reads TGTGCCAGCAGCGTAGAAGCGACGGGAAGAAACACCATATATTTT. Variable domain in full (rest from reference TRBV9 and TRBJ1-3): DSGVTQTPKHLITATGQRVTLRCSPRSGDLSVYWYQQSLDQGLQFLIQYYNGEERAKGNILERFSAQQFPDLHSELNLSSLELGDSALYFCASSVEATGRNTIYFGEGSWLTVV.

This clonotype came up a few times. The J gene is TRBJ1-1, the V gene TRBV9; TRBD1 is a possible D gene (5 bases). Germline CDR1 and CDR2: SGDLS and YYNGEE. Trimming pared 4 bases from V and 6 bases from J, leaving 19 bases between. CDR3 length equals 15 residues. CDR3 bases: TGTGCCAGCAGCACCCGAGGGGTTCCCAGGCCTGAAGCTTTCTTT. This codes for CASSTRGVPRPEAFF.